This T cell receptor (beta chain) was profiled in a study of CD8+CD57+ T cells in acquired aplastic anemia. Across the study: Yields of DNA that came from sorted CD4+ and CD8+ cells averaged approximately 3.5 ug.

The authors sequenced patients whose flow cytometry had shown CD8+CD57+ cell expansion. By the time of blood sampling, patients had still received no therapy. This clonotype was seen repeatedly, ten times or more. Looked up from germline, CDR1 is DFQATT and CDR2 is SNEGSKA (reference sequence). Trimming cost V 2 bases and J 8 bases, with 12 bases left between them. This CDR3 is built from 12 residues. Both TCR beta VDJ combination and CDR3 sequence profiling were carried out. Genomic DNA was the template for this profiling. TCRdb passed the reads through MiXCR, listing each CDR3 protein once. The sample has over 150,000 distinct CDR3 sequences; roughly 50% are singletons.

The source of this sequence is a human donor with aplastic anemia. The sample comprised sorted CD4+, CD8+, or CD8+CD57+ T cells (not recorded which) from PBMCs. The chain carries TRBV20-1 and TRBJ1-1; D gene ambiguous. The CDR3 sequence: CSARTTTPEAFF. DNA of the CDR3: TGCAGTGCTAGAACCACGACCCCCGAAGCTTTCTTT.